This TCR beta chain was found in a study of immune characterization of retroperitoneal liposarcoma. The V segment lost 2 bases and the J segment 6 bases; nucleotides outside the gene matches: 5. Per germline, CDR1 MNHNY and CDR2 SVGAGI (reference sequence). This CDR3 comprises 14 residues. TCRdb reprocessed the PCR reads with MiXCR, giving one entry per CDR3 protein. The top ten hold about 10% of the sample, which has fewer than 9,000 distinct CDR3 sequences, about 46% seen once. The chain uses TRBV6-6 and TRBJ2-3; TRBD1 agrees at 7 bases. Sequencing used tumor tissue. This sequence originates from a male donor with retroperitoneal liposarcoma. The CDR3, as DNA: TGTGCCAGCAGTTACGGAACAGGGGAGGATACGCAGTATTTT. Translating it yields CASSYGTGEDTQYF.